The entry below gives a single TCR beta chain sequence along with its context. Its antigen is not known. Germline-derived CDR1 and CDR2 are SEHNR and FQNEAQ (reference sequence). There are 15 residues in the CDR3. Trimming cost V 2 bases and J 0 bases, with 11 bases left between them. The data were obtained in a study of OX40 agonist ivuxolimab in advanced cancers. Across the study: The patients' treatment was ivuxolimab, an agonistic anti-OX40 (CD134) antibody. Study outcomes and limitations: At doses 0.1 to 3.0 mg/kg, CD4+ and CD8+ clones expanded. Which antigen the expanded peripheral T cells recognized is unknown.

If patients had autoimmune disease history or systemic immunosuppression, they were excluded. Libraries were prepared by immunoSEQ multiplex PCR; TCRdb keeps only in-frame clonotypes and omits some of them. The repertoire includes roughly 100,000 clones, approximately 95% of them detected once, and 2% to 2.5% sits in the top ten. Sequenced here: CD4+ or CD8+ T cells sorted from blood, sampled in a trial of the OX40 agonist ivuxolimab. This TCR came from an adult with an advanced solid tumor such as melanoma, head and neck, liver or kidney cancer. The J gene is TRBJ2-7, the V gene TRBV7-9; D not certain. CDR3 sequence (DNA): TGTGCCAGCAGCTTACTTGACATGATCTCCTACGAGCAGTACTTC. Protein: CASSLLDMISYEQYF.